The clone carrying this T cell receptor (beta chain) was seen a few times. Its antigen is unidentified. The study ran its PCR with 60 Vbeta and 13 Jbeta primers. Generated by immunoSEQ multiplex PCR, the TCRdb table keeps only in-frame clones and is missing some. The sample has about 190,000 clones, more than 70% seen once; the top ten hold 4% to 5%. These data come from a study of cytomegalovirus exposure and HLA in healthy donors. Study outcomes and limitations: The listing of 150 or so TCR beta chains classed them as cytomegalovirus-associated. In a later analysis, V- and J-gene trimming of beta chains associated with a DCLRE1C missense variant, replicated independently.

The CDR3 length is 14 residues. Germline loops: CDR1 SNHLY, CDR2 FYNNEI. Trimming shortened V by 4 bases and J by 4 bases, and 12 bases separated the two germline ends. Material: PBMCs. The J gene is TRBJ2-3, the V gene TRBV2; D not certain. This TCR was sampled from a man aged 25 to 40 in good health and CMV-seropositive. The CDR3 region is CASSARLAPDTQYF. The CDR3 nucleotides read TGTGCCAGCAGTGCCAGGTTGGCCCCAGATACGCAGTATTTT.